The clone carrying this T cell receptor beta chain was seen only a few times. The antigen is not known. This CDR3 comprises 16 residues. The germline V gene has CDR1 GTSNPN and CDR2 SVGIG (reference sequence). Losses at the gene ends were 2 bases for V and 0 bases for J; bases not matched to a gene: 9. These data come from a study of metastatic and nonmetastatic thyroid tumors. TCRdb re-called the PCR reads through MiXCR. The data contain 27,000 or so clones, roughly 25% of them seen just once; the ten biggest clones take up approximately 6%. Whole-study findings and limits: Malignant tumors reportedly showed significantly higher TCR beta diversity than benign nodules in both blood and tumor.

No treatment had been given to any patient before thyroid surgery. The rearrangement links TRBV30 to TRBJ2-7; 8 bases map to TRBD1. Sequenced: blood. This sequence originates from a female donor with papillary thyroid cancer or a benign thyroid nodule (not recorded which). Some clones in this sample may be carry-over from other donors' samples. The CDR3 is CAWSSFDRGLSYEQYF. The CDR3 region has the DNA TGTGCCTGGAGTAGTTTTGACAGGGGCCTCTCCTACGAGCAGTACTTC.